These 28 T cell receptor beta chains share one sample of origin, sequenced in a study of T cells in localized non-small cell lung cancer. Profiled with immunoSEQ multiplex PCR; TCRdb holds only in-frame clones, not every one. This table holds more than 25,000 clones, roughly nine tenths found once. The sample consisted of PBMCs, taken before any cancer treatment. These receptors came from a man between 40 and 70 years old with stage II lung adenocarcinoma.

This chain joins TRBV5-5 and TRBJ1-3; 9 nucleotides agree with TRBD1. This CDR3 spans 17 amino acids. Per germline, CDR1 SGHKS and CDR2 YYEKEE (reference sequence). V lost 0 bases and J lost 4; bases outside the gene matches: 8. In nucleotides, the CDR3 is TGTGCCAGCAGCTTGGTGTGGGGACAGGGTGTCGGAAACACCATATATTTT. Translating it yields CASSLVWGQGVGNTIYF.

This clone is a singleton in its sample. The J gene is TRBJ1-4, the V gene TRBV15, with D maybe TRBD1 (5 bases). Trimming removed 5 bases from V and 0 bases from J, with 13 bases in between. Germline values: CDR1 LNHNV, CDR2 YYDKDF (reference sequence). CDR3 size: 16 residues. The CDR3 is CATSGGSLATNEKLFF. The CDR3 bases are TGTGCCACCAGCGGGGGTTCGTTAGCAACTAATGAAAAACTGTTTTTT.

This chain links TRBV7-1 with TRBJ2-6, with a possible D match to TRBD1 (5 bases). TRBV7-1 is an ORF for which the function is uncertain. The CDR3 length is 24 residues. V shed 2 bases and J shed 5 bases, with 37 bases lying between them. In DNA form, the CDR3 reads TGTGCCAGCAGCTCACGTAGTCACGATGACAAAGTCGGGCGAGGACAAAGTCGGGCCAACGTCCTGACTTTC. It specifies CASSSRSHDDKVGRGQSRANVLTF.

The chain uses TRBV11-3 and TRBJ2-5; 8 positions match TRBD2. With 2 bases clipped from V and 5 bases from J, the junction kept 19 bases outside the gene matches. This CDR3 region has 19 residues. Germline V gene data show CDR1 as SGHNT and CDR2 as YENEEA. The CDR3 protein is CASSLRYSGVREGGETQYF. The CDR3 nucleotides read TGTGCCAGCAGCTTACGATACTCCGGAGTACGGGAGGGAGGGGAGACCCAGTACTTC.

V and J are TRBV7-9 and TRBJ2-3, with 12 positions matching TRBD2. Germline trimming cut 4 bases from V and 3 bases from J; bases unmatched to any gene: 5. The CDR3 runs to 16 residues. Germline CDR1 reads SEHNR; CDR2 reads FQNEAQ (reference sequence). The CDR3 DNA reads TGTGCCAGCAGCTCTTGGACTAGCGGGATGACAGATACGCAGTATTTT. Protein: CASSSWTSGMTDTQYF.

The gene calls are TRBV7-9 and TRBJ1-6; 7 bases agree with TRBD1. V was pared by 4 bases and J by 7 bases, with 13 bases of the junction left unmatched. This CDR3 has 17 amino acids. Germline V gene lookup returns CDR1 SEHNR and CDR2 FQNEAQ (reference sequence). DNA of the CDR3: TGTGCCAGCAGCTCCCACGAGTGGACAGGAACAAATTCACCCCTCCACTTT. Translation gives CASSSHEWTGTNSPLHF.

CDR3 residues: CASSLAGTGLETQYF. For the CDR3, the DNA is TGCGCCAGCAGCTTGGCCGGGACAGGGCTTGAGACCCAGTACTTC. The V and J genes are TRBV5-1 and TRBJ2-5, with 9 bases aligning to TRBD1. CDR3 size: 15 residues. The germline V gene encodes CDR1 SGHRS and CDR2 YFSETQ. V lost 0 bases to trimming and J lost 5 bases; unmatched junction nucleotides: 5.

The chain couples TRBV28 to TRBJ1-1; unclear D gene. The CDR3 runs 12 residues. V gave up 4 bases and J gave up 3 bases, with 6 bases separating them. Germline V lookup: CDR1 MDHEN, CDR2 SYDVKM. The CDR3 reads CASSSGDTEAFF. The CDR3 DNA follows: TGTGCCAGCAGTTCGGGAGACACTGAAGCTTTCTTT.

The chain combines TRBV11-3 with TRBJ2-7, with D unresolved. Germline CDR1 SGHNT, CDR2 YENEEA. The V end lost 3 bases, the J end lost 2 bases, and 11 bases lay between the germline ends. This CDR3 has 14 amino acids. CDR3 region: CASSLGLAPYEQYF. In DNA, the CDR3 is TGTGCCAGCAGCTTGGGTCTCGCCCCCTACGAGCAGTACTTC.

The chain is built from TRBV13 and TRBJ1-5; TRBD1 agrees at 7 bases. CDR3 size: 16 residues. Trimming took 5 bases from V and 3 from J; bases not matched to a gene: 10. Looked up from germline, CDR1 is PRHDT and CDR2 is FYEKMQ (reference sequence). The CDR3 coding sequence is TGTGCCAGCAGCCTTGGAGGCAGGGGGACCAATCAGCCCCAGCATTTT. This sequence encodes CASSLGGRGTNQPQHF. Using reference TRBV13 and TRBJ1-5 for the parts outside the CDR3, the full variable domain is AAGVIQSPRHLIKEKRETATLKCYPIPRHDTVYWYQQGPGQDPQFLISFYEKMQSDKGSIPDRFSAQQFSDYHSELNMSSLELGDSALYFCASSLGGRGTNQPQHFGDGTRLSIL.

The V and J genes are TRBV11-2 and TRBJ2-3; D call uncertain. V was shortened by 3 bases and J by 6 bases, with 13 bases between the two germline ends. Germline-derived CDR1 and CDR2 are SGHAT and FQNNGV. The CDR3 is 14 residues long. The CDR3 here is CASSFVPLSDTQYF. CDR3 nucleotides: TGTGCCAGCAGCTTTGTCCCCCTGTCCGATACGCAGTATTTT.

The CDR3 DNA reads as TGTGCCAGCAGCTTGGCCCGGGGCGGGAGGGGCTTGGATGAGCAGTTCTTC. Encoded protein: CASSLARGGRGLDEQFF. The chain links TRBV5-4 to TRBJ2-1; 9 nucleotides match TRBD2. The germline gives CDR1 SGHNT, CDR2 YYREEE (reference sequence). Trimming took 0 bases from V and 8 from J; bases not matched to a gene: 12. This CDR3 is 17 amino acids long.

This chain links TRBV10-2 with TRBJ1-1, with D tentatively TRBD1 (6 bases). The ends were cut back, 5 bases at V and 3 bases at J, with 10 bases in the middle. The CDR3 runs to 13 residues. Germline assignment: CDR1 WSHSY and CDR2 SAAADI. The CDR3 DNA reads as TGCGCCAGCAGTCGGGACACTTACACTGAAGCTTTCTTT. It translates to CASSRDTYTEAFF.

This clone was seen a few times. The V call is TRBV4-3, the J call TRBJ1-1; D ambiguous. Germline lookup yields CDR1 LGHNA and CDR2 YSLEER. V was trimmed by 0 bases and J by 6 bases, leaving 8 bases between them. The CDR3 contains 13 residues. CDR3 DNA: TGCGCCAGCAGCCAAGATTTTGGCGCTGAAGCTTTCTTT. Amino acids: CASSQDFGAEAFF.

The genes are TRBV7-3 and TRBJ2-6; 10 bases agree with TRBD1. V lost 2 bases to trimming and J lost 1 base; unmatched junction nucleotides: 5. Germline V gives CDR1 SGHTA, CDR2 FQGTGA. The CDR3 totals 18 residues. In nucleotides, the CDR3 is TGTGCCAGCAGCTTATACGACAGGGGGCGATCTGGGGCCAACGTCCTGACTTTC. Its protein product is CASSLYDRGRSGANVLTF.

The chain uses TRBV6-1 and TRBJ1-1, with TRBD1 as a possible D gene (5 bases). V was trimmed by 4 bases and J by 4 bases, leaving 10 bases between them. The CDR3 is 13 residues long. The germline CDR1 and CDR2 sequences are MNHNS and SASEGT. The CDR3 is CASSADTTTEAFF. The CDR3 DNA follows: TGTGCCAGCAGTGCGGACACGACCACTGAAGCTTTCTTT.

The CDR3 protein is CASTAVSGRGETQYF. The CDR3 bases are TGTGCCAGCACCGCCGTTAGCGGGAGAGGCGAGACCCAGTACTTC. This sequence joins TRBV11-1 and TRBJ2-5; 9 bases match TRBD2. The CDR3 contains 15 residues. J lost 5 bases, V lost 7 bases, and 11 bases had no gene match. Looked up from germline, CDR1 is SGHAT and CDR2 is FQDESV (reference sequence).

This clone turned up a few times. The rearrangement links TRBV11-2 to TRBJ1-2; TRBD1 aligns across 7 bases. This CDR3 region has 14 residues. V shed 0 bases, J shed 8 bases, and the junction held 6 bases outside the gene matches. In germline, CDR1 is SGHAT, CDR2 FQNNGV. The CDR3 reads CASSLERQGGGYTF. The CDR3 nucleotides are TGTGCCAGCAGCTTAGAGAGACAGGGTGGAGGCTACACCTTC.

This chain joins TRBV7-9 and TRBJ1-1; no reliable D call. Germline assignment: CDR1 SEHNR and CDR2 FQNEAQ (reference sequence). Deletions cut 2 bases from V and 1 base from J, with 5 bases between. The CDR3 covers 13 residues. CDR3: CASSLLENTEAFF. For the CDR3, the DNA is TGTGCCAGCAGCTTACTGGAGAACACTGAAGCTTTCTTT.

The genes are TRBV10-3 and TRBJ2-4; possibly TRBD1 for D (5 bases). Germline-derived CDR1 and CDR2 are ENHRY and SYGVKD. The CDR3 sequence is 12 residues long. V shed 9 bases and J shed 10 bases, with 16 bases lying between them. CDR3 in amino acids: CAMATDLKIQYF. The CDR3 coding sequence is TGTGCCATGGCGACAGACTTAAAGATTCAGTACTTC.

The chain is built from TRBV28 and TRBJ2-2, with D unclear. Trimming pared 0 bases from V and 6 bases from J, leaving 2 bases between. The CDR3 sequence is 12 residues long. Per the germline V gene, CDR1 is MDHEN and CDR2 is SYDVKM. The CDR3, as DNA: TGTGCCAGCAGTTTATGGGCCGGGGAGCTGTTTTTT. It encodes CASSLWAGELFF. Drawing the rest from reference TRBV28 and TRBJ2-2, the complete variable domain is DVKVTQSSRYLVKRTGEKVFLECVQDMDHENMFWYRQDPGLGLRLIYFSYDVKMKEKGDIPEGYSVSREKKERFSLILESASTNQTSMYLCASSLWAGELFFGEGSRLTVL.

V gene TRBV27 combines with J gene TRBJ2-1, with D maybe TRBD2 (5 bases). CDR1 and CDR2 from the germline V gene are MNHEY and SMNVEV (reference sequence). With 8 bases removed from V and 2 bases from J, the gap between germline ends came to 16 bases. The CDR3 sequence is 15 residues long. CDR3 nucleotides: TGTGCCAGCCGGGGTCGGGGTGGAACCTACAATGAGCAGTTCTTC. It specifies CASRGRGGTYNEQFF.

This rearrangement joins TRBV5-6 to TRBJ2-5; 10 positions agree with TRBD2. V lost 1 base and J lost 5; bases outside the gene matches: 14. CDR3 size: 18 residues. Per the germline V gene, CDR1 is SGHDT and CDR2 is YYEEEE. The CDR3 protein is CASSLLQGTSDGLETQYF. The CDR3 DNA sequence: TGTGCCAGCAGCTTGCTACAGGGGACTAGCGATGGTTTGGAGACCCAGTACTTC.

This sequence joins TRBV19 and TRBJ2-2, with 10 bases identical to TRBD2. Germline-derived CDR1 and CDR2 are LNHDA and SQIVND (reference sequence). Trimming removed 3 bases from V and 1 base from J; junction bases left unmatched: 5. The CDR3 is 17 residues long. The CDR3 is CASSIRGLAVNTGELFF. CDR3 DNA sequence: TGTGCCAGTAGTATTCGAGGACTAGCGGTGAACACCGGGGAGCTGTTTTTT.

This clone is a singleton in its sample. This chain uses TRBV30 with TRBJ2-5, with 14 bases matching TRBD2. The CDR3 has 19 amino acids. Trimming took 3 bases from V and 6 from J; bases not matched to a gene: 18. The V gene's germline CDR1 is GTSNPN and CDR2 SVGIG (reference sequence). CDR3 residues: CAWRDSPGLAGAPRKTQYF. As DNA, the CDR3 is TGTGCCTGGAGGGACTCTCCGGGACTAGCGGGAGCTCCTCGGAAGACCCAGTACTTC.

A word on this clone: At one of its ends the junction is not consistent with the germline gene, which may arise from a read error. The CDR3 nucleotides read TGTGCCAGCACCTTGTCCCGGTTATCTGGGGCCAACGTCCTGACTTTC. It encodes CASTLSRLSGANVLTF. The rearrangement joins TRBV5-4 to TRBJ2-6; D is uncertain. The CDR3 loop spans 16 amino acids. Germline values: CDR1 SGHNT, CDR2 YYREEE (reference sequence).

This clone has a single count. The chain links TRBV7-9 to TRBJ2-5; D is ambiguous. Germline V lookup: CDR1 SEHNR, CDR2 FQNEAQ (reference sequence). Trimming left V 5 bases short and J 1 base short, with 14 bases between. CDR3 length equals 15 residues. The CDR3 is CASSARRARQETQYF. As DNA, the CDR3 is TGTGCCAGCAGCGCTAGAAGGGCACGCCAAGAGACCCAGTACTTC.

The V and J genes are TRBV15 and TRBJ2-2; TRBD2 aligns across 11 bases. The V and J ends lost 0 bases and 6 bases, in that order; junction bases with no gene match: 6. This CDR3 spans 17 amino acids. Germline V gene lookup returns CDR1 LNHNV and CDR2 YYDKDF (reference sequence). The CDR3 sequence: CATSRDRPSGRPGELFF. CDR3 nucleotides: TGTGCCACCAGCAGAGATCGCCCTAGCGGGAGGCCCGGGGAGCTGTTTTTT.